This entry describes one T cell receptor beta chain. Antigen: not known. This entry comes from a study of graft-versus-host responses after intestinal transplantation. Profiled with immunoSEQ multiplex PCR; TCRdb holds only in-frame clones, not every one. The sample includes approximately 54,000 clones, about four fifths of them seen just once. Here the sequenced sample was unstimulated CD4+ T cells sorted from spleen or lymph node cells, taken before transplant. This TCR was sampled from a human donor who was the organ donor for an intestinal transplant.

The CDR3: CASSITGFSYEQYF. The CDR3 DNA is TGTGCCAGTAGTATAACCGGTTTCTCCTACGAGCAGTACTTC. The V call is TRBV19, the J call TRBJ2-7, with D unresolved. V was cut by 2 bases and J by 0 bases, with 8 bases left in between. This CDR3 is built from 14 residues. Germline V lookup: CDR1 LNHDA, CDR2 SQIVND (reference sequence).